This T cell receptor (beta chain) was sequenced in a study of cytomegalovirus exposure and HLA in healthy donors. Looking at the study overall: Of roughly 360 genotyped donors, more than 75% grouped in the Caucasian-associated ancestry cluster.

Study-level findings and limits: An ancestry cluster, one associated with Asian ancestry, reportedly showed fewer N-insertions than the roughly 700-donor mean in a later analysis. The sole available immune exposure information was CMV serostatus.

The CDR3 is 13 amino acids. Germline-derived CDR1 and CDR2 are SGHAT and FQNNGV. J lost 5 bases, V lost 5 bases, and 5 bases had no gene match. Worth noting for this clone: Its antigen is undetermined.

The PCR had 60 Vbeta and 13 Jbeta primers. TCRdb's copy holds only in-frame clones and misses some; the assay was immunoSEQ multiplex PCR. The sample has about 190,000 clones; roughly 80% are singletons. The chain employs TRBV11-2 and TRBJ1-1, with TRBD1 matching 7 bases. This receptor was obtained from a man in his fifties in good health and CMV-seronegative. Sequenced: PBMCs. The CDR3 DNA follows: TGTGCCAGCAGCCAGGGGGGAAGGACTGAAGCTTTCTTT. It yields the protein CASSQGGRTEAFF.